This T cell receptor (beta chain) emerged from a study of shared T cell receptors in the human thymus. Here immunoSEQ multiplex PCR was the method, and the copy in TCRdb shows in-frame clones only, minus some. Here the sample spans over 350,000 clones, approximately 95% being singletons. Trimming removed 3 bases at V and 3 bases at J, with 23 bases between. Germline values: CDR1 ENHRY, CDR2 SYGVKD. The CDR3 has 18 residues. Sequenced sample: thymocytes. V gene TRBV10-3 combines with J gene TRBJ1-1, with a tentative D call TRBD1 (6 bases). The source of this sequence is a human donor. The CDR3 DNA follows: TGTGCCATCAGTGAAGAATCTACAGGGCTCTATTTAGACACTGAAGCTTTCTTT. It codes for CAISEESTGLYLDTEAFF.